One T cell receptor beta chain is described in this entry. V lost 4 bases and J 3 bases, leaving 17 bases between the germline ends. Per germline, CDR1 SGDLS and CDR2 YYNGEE. This CDR3 contains 16 residues. As handled by the study authors: The authors estimated nucleated cell counts from reference gene primer amplification. Data came from immunoSEQ multiplex PCR; TCRdb stores just in-frame clones and leaves some out. V and J calls and clone size are copied from that table; D and trimming were computed from the DNA. The profile covers tens of thousands of clones, with approximately 86% appearing a single time and roughly 7.2% taken by the ten largest. This record belongs to a study of blood T cell repertoires in COVID-19. Study summary: The United States, Italy and Spain provided the acute and convalescent COVID-19 samples. T cells, B-cell-depleted T cells, or PBMCs provided the cDNA or gDNA that served as material.

The sequence was obtained from a man in his 60s with acute or convalescent COVID-19. Sequences were obtained from peripheral blood. The chain couples TRBV9 to TRBJ1-3; no firm D call. The CDR3 DNA reads as TGTGCCAGCAGCCCATCGAGCTGGAGGGATGGAAACACCATATATTTT. Protein product: CASSPSSWRDGNTIYF. The full variable domain, completed using reference TRBV9 and TRBJ1-3, is DSGVTQTPKHLITATGQRVTLRCSPRSGDLSVYWYQQSLDQGLQFLIQYYNGEERAKGNILERFSAQQFPDLHSELNLSSLELGDSALYFCASSPSSWRDGNTIYFGEGSWLTVV.